The next 29 T cell receptor beta chains were all read from a single sample in a study of T cells in localized non-small cell lung cancer. Profiling relied on immunoSEQ multiplex PCR, and the TCRdb table lists in-frame clones only, not all of them. The sample gives 50,000 to 65,000 clones, over 70% of which show up once; roughly 4.9% is in the top ten. Here the sequenced sample was PBMCs, taken before any cancer treatment. All receptors derive from a woman between 35 and 75 years old with stage II lung adenocarcinoma.

The CDR3 spells CASSRLPDTGGAFF. Written as DNA, the CDR3 is TGTGCCAGCAGCCGTTTACCTGACACAGGTGGAGCTTTCTTT. The chain links TRBV7-8 to TRBJ1-1, with a weak D call TRBD1 (5 bases). CDR1 and CDR2 (germline): SGHVS, FQNEAQ. Trimming took off 5 bases at V and 10 bases at J, with 20 bases between the two ends. This CDR3 contains 14 residues.

As DNA, the CDR3 is TGTGCCATCAGTGAGTCGGTGGGGGGGGCTGAAGCTTTCTTT. Translating it yields CAISESVGGAEAFF. The chain combines TRBV10-3 with TRBJ1-1; possible D gene TRBD1, 5 bases. Germline V gives CDR1 ENHRY, CDR2 SYGVKD. The ends were cut back, 0 bases at V and 6 bases at J, with 11 bases in the middle. This CDR3 has 14 residues.

The chain has TRBV4-1 and TRBJ1-4, with D perhaps matching TRBD1 (6 bases). V was shortened by 2 bases and J by 7 bases, with 14 bases between the two germline ends. The germline gives CDR1 MGHRA, CDR2 YSYEKL. The CDR3 consists of 15 residues. The CDR3 region is CASSQTGIEGEKLFF. The CDR3 bases are TGCGCCAGCAGCCAAACAGGGATAGAGGGTGAAAAACTGTTTTTT.

The chain joins TRBV9 to TRBJ2-2; D assignment may be TRBD1 or TRBD2 (5 bases each). Trimming left V 5 bases short and J 0 bases short, with 20 bases between. Germline loops: CDR1 SGDLS, CDR2 YYNGEE. The CDR3 sequence is 18 residues long. The CDR3 is CASSEGKGVGPNTGELFF. CDR3 DNA sequence: TGTGCCAGCAGTGAGGGAAAAGGGGTCGGGCCGAACACCGGGGAGCTGTTTTTT.

The rearrangement links TRBV29-1 to TRBJ1-5; D may be TRBD1 (5 bases). The germline V and J ends were trimmed by 7 bases and 7 bases, with 14 bases remaining between them. The CDR3 is 12 residues long. Germline CDR1 and CDR2: SQVTM and ANQGSEA. The CDR3, as DNA: TGCAGCGCGGGGGAGGGCGTCCAGCCCCAGCATTTT. Its translation: CSAGEGVQPQHF.

The chain has TRBV6-1 and TRBJ1-1, with a weak D call TRBD1 (6 bases). This CDR3 region has 13 residues. V gave up 9 bases and J gave up 3 bases, with 14 bases separating them. CDR1 and CDR2 (germline): MNHNS, SASEGT. The CDR3 loop reads CASFTGRYTEAFF. The CDR3 nucleotides read TGTGCCAGTTTTACAGGGCGATACACTGAAGCTTTCTTT.

The chain joins TRBV11-2 to TRBJ2-2; D might be TRBD2 (6 bases). The CDR3 is 14 residues long. Germline loops: CDR1 SGHAT, CDR2 FQNNGV. V lost 11 bases and J lost 2, with 15 bases in between. This CDR3 is CAGRDGLNTGELFF. The CDR3 DNA reads as TGTGCCGGACGGGACGGACTAAACACCGGGGAGCTGTTTTTT.

The sample holds a few counts of this clone. The rearrangement joins TRBV19 to TRBJ2-1, with D maybe TRBD1 (5 bases). The V end lost 3 bases, the J end lost 0 bases, and 12 bases lay between the germline ends. CDR1 and CDR2 (germline): LNHDA, SQIVND (reference sequence). There are 16 residues in the CDR3. CDR3 residues: CASSIPQGSSYNEQFF. CDR3 in DNA: TGTGCCAGTAGTATCCCGCAGGGTAGCTCCTACAATGAGCAGTTCTTC.

CDR3 residues: CASSPGVGTEAFF. CDR3 coding DNA: TGCGCCAGCAGTCCAGGGGTGGGGACTGAAGCTTTCTTT. V gene TRBV10-2 combines with J gene TRBJ1-1, with D perhaps TRBD1 (6 bases). The CDR3 loop spans 13 amino acids. V shed 5 bases and J shed 5 bases, with 12 bases lying between them. Germline V gene lookup returns CDR1 WSHSY and CDR2 SAAADI.

This chain connects TRBV11-3 to TRBJ2-1; D is perhaps TRBD1 (5 bases). V was pared by 2 bases and J by 6 bases, with 11 bases between. Germline CDR1 is SGHNT and CDR2 is YENEEA. CDR3 length: 14 residues. In DNA, the CDR3 is TGTGCCAGCAGCTTATATAGCAGGGTCAATGAGCAGTTCTTC. Translation gives CASSLYSRVNEQFF.

CDR3 sequence reads: CASSLRDRGETQYF. In nucleotides, the CDR3 is TGTGCCAGCAGCTTGCGGGACAGGGGCGAGACCCAGTACTTC. The gene calls are TRBV5-4 and TRBJ2-5; 10 positions agree with TRBD1. V shed 1 base, J shed 5 bases, and the junction held 2 bases outside the gene matches. Germline CDR1 reads SGHNT; CDR2 reads YYREEE (reference sequence). The CDR3 length is 14 residues. The complete variable domain, with remaining parts taken from reference TRBV5-4 and TRBJ2-5, reads ETGVTQSPTHLIKTRGQQVTLRCSSQSGHNTVSWYQQALGQGPQFIFQYYREEENGRGNFPPRFSGLQFPNYSSELNVNALELDDSALYLCASSLRDRGETQYFGPGTRLLVL.

The chain employs TRBV9 and TRBJ1-4, with unresolved D. V shed 3 bases and J shed 8 bases, with 17 bases lying between them. The CDR3 runs 15 residues. Germline CDR1 SGDLS, CDR2 YYNGEE. CDR3 region: CASSAATDNHEKLFF. CDR3 in DNA: TGTGCCAGCAGCGCAGCGACGGATAATCACGAAAAACTGTTTTTT.

The chain combines TRBV7-8 with TRBJ2-1, with 7 bases lining up with TRBD1. Trimming took 5 bases from V and 7 from J; bases not matched to a gene: 5. Germline CDR1 and CDR2: SGHVS and FQNEAQ. The length of the CDR3 is 13 residues. The CDR3 region has the DNA TGTGCCAGCAGCACGGACAGGACAAATGAGCAGTTCTTC. This codes for CASSTDRTNEQFF.

The chain uses TRBV6-4 and TRBJ2-2, with TRBD1 identical over 7 bases. CDR3 length: 15 residues. Unmatched junction bases numbered 5, after V lost 5 bases and J lost 2 bases. CDR1 and CDR2 (germline): MRHNA, SNTAGT. Written as DNA, the CDR3 is TGTGCCAGCAGTATGGGACAGCCCAACACCGGGGAGCTGTTTTTT. The encoded protein is CASSMGQPNTGELFF.

The chain recombines TRBV30 with TRBJ1-2; D unclear. The CDR3 loop spans 15 amino acids. Trimming took 3 bases from V and 7 from J, leaving 21 bases between them. Germline values: CDR1 GTSNPN, CDR2 SVGIG (reference sequence). CDR3 in amino acids: CAWSAQPVGVGGYTF. The CDR3 DNA reads TGTGCCTGGAGCGCACAACCCGTGGGTGTCGGTGGCTACACCTTC.

This chain connects TRBV30 to TRBJ1-3; D not certain. Germline assignment: CDR1 GTSNPN and CDR2 SVGIG (reference sequence). The CDR3 covers 13 residues. Trimming pared 0 bases from V and 4 bases from J, leaving 7 bases between. CDR3 loop: CAWSVTEGNTIYF. Written as DNA, the CDR3 is TGTGCCTGGAGTGTAACAGAGGGAAACACCATATATTTT.

The CDR3, as DNA: TGTGCCAGCAGCTTAGATAGGGCCACTGAAGCTTTCTTT. Amino acid sequence: CASSLDRATEAFF. The genes are TRBV7-3 and TRBJ1-1, with D uncertain. Per germline, CDR1 SGHTA and CDR2 FQGTGA. V was clipped by 2 bases and J by 4 bases, with 8 bases between them. The CDR3 covers 13 residues.

The chain uses TRBV19 and TRBJ1-1, with D possibly matching TRBD1 (5 bases). From germline, CDR1 is LNHDA and CDR2 SQIVND (reference sequence). CDR3 length: 12 residues. V lost 9 bases and J lost 3, with 11 bases in between. CDR3 DNA sequence: TGTGCCAGCGGGACCCCCGACACTGAAGCTTTCTTT. Encoded protein: CASGTPDTEAFF.

The table lists this clone with a few counts. The genes are TRBV5-6 and TRBJ1-4; possible D gene TRBD1, 5 bases. Germline CDR1 is SGHDT and CDR2 is YYEEEE. The CDR3 is made up of 14 amino acids. The germline V and J ends were trimmed by 4 bases and 7 bases, with 14 bases remaining between them. CDR3 protein: CASSPWTGGEKLFF. The CDR3 bases are TGTGCCAGCAGCCCTTGGACGGGGGGTGAAAAACTGTTTTTT.

V usage is TRBV11-2 and J usage is TRBJ1-1, with D unclear. The CDR3 length is 14 residues. Deletions cut 0 bases from V and 7 bases from J, with 12 bases between. Germline CDR1 SGHAT, CDR2 FQNNGV. The DNA for the CDR3 is TGTGCCAGCAGCTTAGAGTGGGCCCGGAGTGAAGCTTTCTTT. Residues: CASSLEWARSEAFF.

The chain carries TRBV6-5 and TRBJ2-7; D is undetermined. This CDR3 region has 14 residues. V lost 0 bases and J lost 5, with 11 bases in between. Germline CDR1 reads MNHEY; CDR2 reads SVGAGI. The CDR3 sequence: CASSYSSSSDEQYF. CDR3 DNA: TGTGCCAGCAGTTACTCGTCTAGTTCTGACGAGCAGTACTTC.

The chain recombines TRBV19 with TRBJ1-1; 7 bases fit TRBD1. Losses at the gene ends were 1 base for V and 6 bases for J; bases not matched to a gene: 8. The CDR3 contains 15 residues. Germline lookup yields CDR1 LNHDA and CDR2 SQIVND (reference sequence). Written as DNA, the CDR3 is TGTGCCAGTAGTATAGGGCGCCGTGGGACAGCTGAAGCTTTCTTT. It specifies CASSIGRRGTAEAFF. Together with reference TRBV19 and TRBJ1-1, the CDR3 gives the full variable domain: DGGITQSPKYLFRKEGQNVTLSCEQNLNHDAMYWYRQDPGQGLRLIYYSQIVNDFQKGDIAEGYSVSREKKESFPLTVTSAQKNPTAFYLCASSIGRRGTAEAFFGQGTRLTVV.

This rearrangement joins TRBV4-3 to TRBJ1-1; D might be TRBD1 (5 bases). This CDR3 region has 15 residues. With 1 base removed from V and 1 base from J, the gap between germline ends came to 10 bases. Germline V gives CDR1 LGHNA, CDR2 YSLEER. Written as DNA, the CDR3 is TGCGCCAGCAGCCAAGCGGTGGGGGGGAACACTGAAGCTTTCTTT. It is translated as CASSQAVGGNTEAFF.

With respect to this clone: The junction departs from the called germline gene at one end, perhaps through a read error. The chain has TRBV28 and TRBJ1-2; TRBD1 matches at 7 bases. Germline CDR1 MDHEN, CDR2 SYDVKM. The length of the CDR3 is 11 residues. For the CDR3, the DNA is TGTGCCAGCAGTTCCGACAGGGCCCTTGCCTTC. As protein: CASSSDRALAF.

This chain joins TRBV13 and TRBJ1-2; 7 positions agree with TRBD1. CDR1 is PRHDT, CDR2 FYEKMQ, per germline (reference sequence). Trimming at V came to 5 bases and at J to 4 bases, leaving 7 bases not matched to a gene. CDR3 size: 14 residues. The CDR3 reads CASSIQGGVYGYTF. As DNA, the CDR3 is TGTGCCAGCAGCATCCAGGGGGGGGTCTATGGCTACACCTTC.

The chain has TRBV7-8 and TRBJ2-1; a weak D match, TRBD2 (5 bases). The CDR3 consists of 13 residues. Germline assignment: CDR1 SGHVS and CDR2 FQNEAQ. With 1 base removed from V and 6 bases from J, the gap between germline ends came to 7 bases. The CDR3 coding sequence is TGTGCCAGCAGCTTAGGGGGAGTCAATGAGCAGTTCTTC. It encodes CASSLGGVNEQFF.

The chain joins TRBV5-4 to TRBJ1-2; TRBD1 matches 7 bases. Trimming at V came to 2 bases and at J to 3 bases, leaving 4 bases not matched to a gene. This CDR3 region has 14 residues. Germline assignment: CDR1 SGHNT and CDR2 YYREEE (reference sequence). DNA of the CDR3: TGTGCCAGCAGCTTATTCGGGACAGACTATGGCTACACCTTC. Protein: CASSLFGTDYGYTF.

This clone came up a few times. V usage is TRBV9 and J usage is TRBJ1-3; D call uncertain. The CDR3 contains 16 residues. The germline V and J ends were trimmed by 6 bases and 0 bases, with 16 bases remaining between them. Germline CDR1 is SGDLS and CDR2 is YYNGEE. This chain's CDR3 is CASTQGGSSSGNTIYF. The CDR3 region has the DNA TGTGCCAGCACCCAAGGAGGGTCGAGCTCTGGAAACACCATATATTTT. The variable domain in full, with the rest retrieved from reference TRBV9 and TRBJ1-3, is DSGVTQTPKHLITATGQRVTLRCSPRSGDLSVYWYQQSLDQGLQFLIQYYNGEERAKGNILERFSAQQFPDLHSELNLSSLELGDSALYFCASTQGGSSSGNTIYFGEGSWLTVV.

Comments on this clone: An end of the junction does not agree with germline; a read error may underlie this. The chain carries TRBV19 and TRBJ1-2; TRBD1 aligns across 8 bases. Germline assignment: CDR1 LNHDA and CDR2 SQIVND (reference sequence). The CDR3 has 12 amino acids. DNA of the CDR3: TGTGCCAGTAGTAACCGGGACAGGACTCTTAACTTC. Encoded protein: CASSNRDRTLNF.